Listed here is a single TCR beta chain. No antigen is known for it. The data belong to a study of early T cells in non-severe SARS-CoV-2 infection. Study summary: From unsorted whole blood, bulk RNA was sequenced, and the chains remained unpaired.

The CDR3 spans 13 residues. Germline CDR1 LNHDA, CDR2 SQIVND (reference sequence). The trim removed 10 bases at V and 7 bases at J, leaving 9 bases unmatched. Researchers tagged individual cDNA molecules with unique molecular identifiers. TCRdb fed the 5' RACE reads into MiXCR, producing one record per CDR3 protein. The table lists 50,000 to 60,000 distinct CDR3 sequences, roughly 11% of them singletons. Overall study findings and caveats: VDJdb matching, biased toward anti-spike CD8 responses, missed private and CD4 specificities.

The V gene is TRBV19, the J gene TRBJ1-5, with TRBD1 identical over 8 bases. The source material was whole blood. This sequence was found in an adult who was a healthcare worker with PCR-confirmed SARS-CoV-2 infection or an uninfected control (not recorded which). The CDR3 sequence: CATNRGFGQPQHF. The CDR3 DNA reads as TGTGCCACCAACAGGGGGTTTGGACAGCCCCAGCATTTT.